The next 18 T cell receptor beta chains were all read from a single sample in a study of cytomegalovirus exposure and HLA in healthy donors. The PCR employed 60 Vbeta primers together with 13 Jbeta primers. The protocol was immunoSEQ multiplex PCR, while the TCRdb copy is restricted to in-frame clones and leaves out a portion. The table shows around 37,000 clones, with roughly 81% occurring only once. Sequenced: PBMCs. These receptor sequences come from a man aged 25 to 40 in good health and CMV-seronegative.

Regarding this clone: The junction shows a germline mismatch at one end, possibly a read error. J is TRBJ1-2 and V is TRBV6-6, with unresolved D. Germline lookup yields CDR1 MNHNY and CDR2 SVGAGI (reference sequence). The CDR3 totals 14 residues. CDR3 sequence reads: CASSYSSQNYGYPF. The CDR3 DNA follows: TGTGCCAGCAGTTACTCGTCGCAGAACTATGGCTACCCCTTC.

The rearrangement links TRBV28 to TRBJ1-5, with TRBD1 as a possible D gene (5 bases). The V gene lost 8 bases and the J gene lost 1 base, with 18 bases spanning the gap. The CDR3 spans 16 residues. Germline CDR1 and CDR2: MDHEN and SYDVKM. CDR3 protein: CASSPGGGWSNQPQHF. As DNA, the CDR3 is TGTGCCAGCTCACCAGGTGGGGGGTGGAGCAATCAGCCCCAGCATTTT.

The rearrangement uses TRBV2 and TRBJ2-4, with 13 positions matching TRBD2. The V gene end was trimmed by 4 bases and the J gene end by 3 bases; junction bases not matched to a gene: 6. The length of the CDR3 is 17 residues. Per germline, CDR1 SNHLY and CDR2 FYNNEI. DNA for the CDR3: TGTGCCAGCAGTGGCGGACTAGCGGGAGAGTTCAAAAACATTCAGTACTTC. It yields the protein CASSGGLAGEFKNIQYF.

This clone was found a few times. This chain links TRBV5-4 with TRBJ1-1, with D hard to call. The germline V gene has CDR1 SGHNT and CDR2 YYREEE (reference sequence). The CDR3 runs to 13 residues. The germline V and J ends were trimmed by 0 bases and 5 bases, with 8 bases remaining between them. CDR3 loop: CASSLDSVTEAFF. The CDR3 DNA reads TGTGCCAGCAGCTTGGATTCGGTTACTGAAGCTTTCTTT.

As concerns this clone: The germline gene is not matched at one end of the junction; a read error may be the cause. V usage is TRBV25-1 and J usage is TRBJ1-2; 7 bases agree with TRBD1. Germline CDR1 is MGHDK and CDR2 is SYGVNS. CDR3 length equals 13 residues. The CDR3 loop reads CASSDPSRGLYPF. CDR3 nucleotides: TGTGCCAGCAGTGACCCCAGCAGGGGGTTGTACCCCTTC.

The CDR3 is CASSLRTGSAGELFF. The CDR3 DNA reads as TGTGCCAGCAGCCTCCGGACAGGGAGCGCCGGGGAGCTGTTTTTT. This rearrangement joins TRBV14 to TRBJ2-2; the match to TRBD1 covers 8 bases. Germline V gene data show CDR1 as SGHDN and CDR2 as FVKESK. The CDR3 totals 15 residues. With V trimmed by 4 bases and J by 6 bases, 7 bases remained unmatched.

This chain connects TRBV7-3 to TRBJ2-2, with 10 bases that match TRBD2. The CDR3 has 15 residues. Unmatched junction bases numbered 2, after V lost 2 bases and J lost 5 bases. Germline CDR1 SGHTA, CDR2 FQGTGA. This chain's CDR3 is CASSLLAGVTGELFF. CDR3 nucleotide sequence: TGTGCCAGCAGCTTACTAGCGGGAGTGACCGGGGAGCTGTTTTTT.

V gene TRBV5-1 combines with J gene TRBJ2-1; 7 positions agree with TRBD2. The CDR3 has 15 residues. The trim removed 0 bases at V and 0 bases at J, leaving 0 bases unmatched. Germline CDR1 SGHRS, CDR2 YFSETQ. The CDR3 sequence: CASSLGGSSYNEQFF. The CDR3 region has the DNA TGCGCCAGCAGCTTGGGCGGGAGCTCCTACAATGAGCAGTTCTTC.

The V gene is TRBV5-6, the J gene TRBJ1-2; weak D call: TRBD1 (5 bases). This CDR3 has 16 amino acids. Trimming removed 4 bases from V and 6 bases from J, with 22 bases in between. CDR1 SGHDT and CDR2 YYEEEE come from the germline V gene. CDR3 coding DNA: TGTGCCAGCAGCCCAAGGGGATGGAGAGTCACTAATGGCTACACCTTC. This codes for CASSPRGWRVTNGYTF.

V gene TRBV19 combines with J gene TRBJ1-1; TRBD1 might be the D (6 bases). Germline lookup yields CDR1 LNHDA and CDR2 SQIVND (reference sequence). Trimming cost V 10 bases and J 4 bases, with 28 bases left between them. CDR3 length equals 17 residues. The chain's CDR3 is CATQGIQQGSPSTEAFF. The CDR3 nucleotides are TGTGCCACCCAAGGGATACAGCAGGGGAGTCCGAGCACTGAAGCTTTCTTT.

This clone appeared a single time. In the same sample, other DNA sequences code for this CDR3. The chain has TRBV27 and TRBJ1-5, with D unresolved. The CDR3 length is 15 residues. Germline-derived CDR1 and CDR2 are MNHEY and SMNVEV (reference sequence). V lost 2 bases, J lost 4 bases, and 12 bases lay in between. Here the CDR3 reads CASSLGSGSNQPQHF. As DNA, the CDR3 is TGTGCCAGCAGTTTAGGTTCGGGGAGTAATCAGCCCCAGCATTTT.

For this clone: One end of the junction fails to match germline, which may point to a read error. Other nucleotide sequences from this sample produce the same CDR3. The chain recombines TRBV28 with TRBJ2-3, with 7 bases fitting TRBD1. CDR3 size: 15 residues. From germline, CDR1 is MDHEN and CDR2 SYDVKM. Written as DNA, the CDR3 is TGTGCCAGCAGTTTAGGGGGCGTCGGGACAGATACGCAATATTTT. It is translated as CASSLGGVGTDTQYF.

The V gene is TRBV6-5, the J gene TRBJ1-5; the D gene is possibly TRBD1 (5 bases). The CDR3 loop spans 16 amino acids. Germline V gene data show CDR1 as MNHEY and CDR2 as SVGAGI. V lost 4 bases and J 3 bases, leaving 16 bases between the germline ends. CDR3 coding DNA: TGTGCCAGCAGTTTTTGGGGGGAGGGGACCAATCAGCCCCAGCATTTT. This codes for CASSFWGEGTNQPQHF.

This chain links TRBV5-5 with TRBJ2-3, with 7 positions matching TRBD2. Germline V gene sequence: CDR1 SGHKS, CDR2 YYEKEE (reference sequence). This CDR3 comprises 14 residues. V shed 1 base, J shed 3 bases, and the junction held 2 bases outside the gene matches. CDR3 coding DNA: TGTGCCAGCAGCTTGCCTAGCGGTACAGATACGCAGTATTTT. Translation: CASSLPSGTDTQYF.

This clone was counted only a few times. The chain employs TRBV19 and TRBJ2-7, with TRBD1 matching over 9 bases. The CDR3 has 15 amino acids. Germline trimming cut 3 bases from V and 4 bases from J; bases unmatched to any gene: 7. Germline-derived CDR1 and CDR2 are LNHDA and SQIVND (reference sequence). As DNA, the CDR3 is TGTGCCAGTAGTATTGTGGGGACAGGGCCTTACGAGCAGTACTTC. Its translation: CASSIVGTGPYEQYF.

V usage is TRBV7-2 and J usage is TRBJ1-5; the D gene is possibly TRBD1 (5 bases). The CDR3 covers 13 residues. Trimming took off 4 bases at V and 5 bases at J, with 9 bases between the two ends. Germline lookup yields CDR1 SGHTA and CDR2 FQGNSA. DNA for the CDR3: TGTGCCAGCAGCTCCGGGGGTTATCAGCCCCAGCATTTT. Its protein is CASSSGGYQPQHF.

The genes are TRBV6-5 and TRBJ2-5, with 8 nucleotides matching TRBD2. The CDR3 has 14 residues. The trim removed 5 bases at V and 5 bases at J, leaving 7 bases unmatched. Germline V lookup: CDR1 MNHEY, CDR2 SVGAGI. In nucleotides, the CDR3 is TGTGCCAGCAGTCGCACGGGGGGGCGGGAGACCCAGTACTTC. It translates to CASSRTGGRETQYF.

The chain employs TRBV2 and TRBJ1-2, with D maybe TRBD1 (6 bases). The CDR3 length is 14 residues. V lost 9 bases to trimming and J lost 2 bases, with 16 bases between them. Germline-derived CDR1 and CDR2 are SNHLY and FYNNEI. The CDR3 DNA reads as TGTGCCAGACTACGGGACATCCAAAACTATGGCTACACCTTC. Translating gives CARLRDIQNYGYTF.